The next 19 T cell receptor beta chains were all read from a single sample in a study of cytomegalovirus exposure and HLA in healthy donors. PCR amplification relied on 60 Vbeta primers (plus 13 Jbeta primers). Some clones are missing from TCRdb's copy, which holds only in-frame ones; the method was immunoSEQ multiplex PCR. The table lists around 190,000 clones, roughly four fifths of them singletons, with about 3.1% in the top ten. The source material was PBMCs. These receptors originate from a woman in her twenties or thirties in good health and CMV-seropositive.

CDR3 nucleotide sequence: TGTGCCAGCAGCCAAAGGACAAGGGGGACGAACACTGAAGCTTTCTTT. Protein product: CASSQRTRGTNTEAFF. V is TRBV13 and J is TRBJ1-1, with D tentatively TRBD1 (6 bases). There are 16 residues in the CDR3. The germline V gene encodes CDR1 PRHDT and CDR2 FYEKMQ (reference sequence). V was cut by 5 bases and J by 1 base, with 17 bases left in between.

V is TRBV11-3 and J is TRBJ2-2; unclear D gene. Germline assignment: CDR1 SGHNT and CDR2 YENEEA. This CDR3 contains 13 residues. Trimming removed 3 bases from V and 6 bases from J, with 8 bases in between. The CDR3: CASSFVRAGELFF. In nucleotides, the CDR3 is TGTGCCAGCAGCTTCGTTCGTGCCGGGGAGCTGTTTTTT.

The rearrangement links TRBV6-5 to TRBJ2-2, with D perhaps matching TRBD2 (6 bases). V dropped 0 bases and J dropped 7 bases, with 9 bases sitting between them. The germline V gene has CDR1 MNHEY and CDR2 SVGAGI. This CDR3 comprises 14 residues. The CDR3 sequence: CASSYSRGLGELFF. CDR3 DNA sequence: TGTGCCAGCAGTTACTCGCGGGGACTCGGGGAGCTGTTTTTT.

CDR3 in amino acids: CASSQERQYYEQYF. The CDR3 DNA is TGCGCCAGCAGCCAAGAAAGACAGTACTACGAGCAGTACTTC. V gene TRBV4-1 combines with J gene TRBJ2-5; a weak D match, TRBD1 (5 bases). The DNA end is a closer match to TRBJ2-7, so the J assignment may be wrong. Germline lookup yields CDR1 MGHRA and CDR2 YSYEKL. This CDR3 contains 14 residues.

V and J are TRBV2 and TRBJ1-2; 12 nucleotides match TRBD1. V was pared by 9 bases and J by 2 bases, with 13 bases of the junction left unmatched. The CDR3 length is 17 residues. CDR1 is SNHLY, CDR2 FYNNEI, per germline. This CDR3 is CASFGDRGRDGNYGYTF. The CDR3, as DNA: TGTGCCAGTTTTGGGGACAGGGGGCGCGACGGGAACTATGGCTACACCTTC.

V gene TRBV2 combines with J gene TRBJ2-7; 9 bases line up with TRBD2. In germline, CDR1 is SNHLY, CDR2 FYNNEI. The CDR3 is 15 amino acids. J lost 2 bases, V lost 5 bases, and 7 bases had no gene match. CDR3 nucleotide sequence: TGTGCCAGCAGTTTAGCGGGAGCGATGGCCTACGAGCAGTACTTC. The encoded protein is CASSLAGAMAYEQYF.

The chain has TRBV5-1 and TRBJ2-7; D gene unclear. The CDR3 contains 14 residues. The germline V gene encodes CDR1 SGHRS and CDR2 YFSETQ. V was pared by 0 bases and J by 5 bases, with 12 bases between. The CDR3 DNA sequence: TGCGCCAGCAGCTTGGAGGTGACTTCCCACGAGCAGTACTTC. It is translated as CASSLEVTSHEQYF.

CDR3 in amino acids: CASSYDNSNQPQHF. CDR3 nucleotides: TGTGCCAGCAGCTACGACAACAGCAATCAGCCCCAGCATTTT. The V call is TRBV9, the J call TRBJ1-5; no clear D. Trimming removed 4 bases from V and 1 base from J, with 9 bases in between. This CDR3 spans 14 amino acids. The germline gives CDR1 SGDLS, CDR2 YYNGEE.

The table lists this clone with a count of one. This rearrangement joins TRBV5-6 to TRBJ1-1; the D is unclear. There are 15 residues in the CDR3. The V gene lost 0 bases and the J gene lost 0 bases, with 9 bases spanning the gap. The germline V gene encodes CDR1 SGHDT and CDR2 YYEEEE. CDR3 bases: TGTGCCAGCAGCTTGGGAGCGCTCTTGAACACTGAAGCTTTCTTT. This translates into CASSLGALLNTEAFF. The whole variable domain, remainder taken from reference TRBV5-6 and TRBJ1-1, is DAGVTQSPTHLIKTRGQQVTLRCSPKSGHDTVSWYQQALGQGPQFIFQYYEEEERQRGNFPDRFSGHQFPNYSSELNVNALLLGDSALYLCASSLGALLNTEAFFGQGTRLTVV.

This chain connects TRBV19 to TRBJ1-5; a possible D gene is TRBD1 (5 bases). The CDR3 has 14 amino acids. Germline CDR1 and CDR2: LNHDA and SQIVND (reference sequence). V lost 4 bases to trimming and J lost 3 bases, with 10 bases between them. The CDR3: CASSTTGLNQPQHF. The CDR3 DNA follows: TGTGCCAGTAGTACAACAGGTCTCAATCAGCCCCAGCATTTT.

Worth noting for this clone: One end of the junction fails to match germline, which may point to a read error. This rearrangement joins TRBV7-9 to TRBJ2-7; 7 nucleotides agree with TRBD1. Per germline, CDR1 SEHNR and CDR2 FQNEAQ (reference sequence). The length of the CDR3 is 15 residues. The CDR3 here is CSSSLLSGQNYEQYF. The CDR3 nucleotides are TGTTCCAGCAGCCTCCTTTCGGGACAGAACTACGAGCAGTACTTC.

The CDR3 nucleotides read TGTGCCAGCAGTGAAGCGCGAGGCGAGCAGTACTTC. Translation: CASSEARGEQYF. V and J are TRBV2 and TRBJ2-7; unclear D gene. V gave up 0 bases and J gave up 6 bases, with 6 bases separating them. This CDR3 has 12 residues. Germline V gene lookup returns CDR1 SNHLY and CDR2 FYNNEI.

This clone has just one count. The chain combines TRBV4-2 with TRBJ2-1; tentative D call: TRBD2 (6 bases). Per the germline V gene, CDR1 is LGHNA and CDR2 is YNFKEQ. Deletions cut 3 bases from V and 3 bases from J, with 12 bases between. The length of the CDR3 is 15 residues. CDR3 region: CASSHPSAHYNEQFF. The CDR3 coding sequence is TGTGCCAGCAGCCACCCTAGCGCCCACTACAATGAGCAGTTCTTC.

This clone has just one count. The chain is built from TRBV5-6 and TRBJ2-7; D may be TRBD1 (6 bases). There are 12 residues in the CDR3. Trimming left V 3 bases short and J 8 bases short, with 12 bases between. Per the germline V gene, CDR1 is SGHDT and CDR2 is YYEEEE. The CDR3 DNA reads as TGTGCCAGCAGCTCCGGACAGACCCAGCAGTACTTC. Residues: CASSSGQTQQYF.

About this clone: This may come from a read error, since a much larger clone is one base off. This chain joins TRBV2 and TRBJ2-1; perhaps TRBD2 as D (6 bases). This CDR3 is 15 amino acids long. CDR1 and CDR2 from the germline V gene are SNHLY and FYNNEI. V was pared by 1 base and J by 0 bases, with 7 bases between. CDR3 region: CASSEGAGSYNEQFF. CDR3 sequence (DNA): TGTGCCAGCAGTGAAGGAGCGGGCTCCTACAATGAGCAGTTCTTC.

V gene TRBV27 combines with J gene TRBJ2-5; 8 bases are shared with TRBD2. The germline V gene has CDR1 MNHEY and CDR2 SMNVEV (reference sequence). The CDR3 has 15 residues. Germline trimming cut 4 bases from V and 4 bases from J; bases unmatched to any gene: 8. The CDR3 spells CASSYGLAKVETQYF. The CDR3 coding sequence is TGTGCCAGCAGTTACGGACTAGCTAAGGTAGAGACCCAGTACTTC.

The chain employs TRBV5-1 and TRBJ1-4; possible D gene TRBD1, 6 bases. The CDR3 length is 14 residues. Trimming stripped 4 bases from V and 7 bases from J, with 14 bases between. From germline, CDR1 is SGHRS and CDR2 YFSETQ. The CDR3: CASSAGRGGEKLFF. CDR3 bases: TGCGCCAGCAGCGCCGGAAGGGGGGGTGAAAAACTGTTTTTT.

The rearrangement joins TRBV5-1 to TRBJ2-7; the match to TRBD1 covers 11 bases. Trimming removed 5 bases from V and 0 bases from J; junction bases left unmatched: 7. The CDR3 consists of 16 residues. Germline loops: CDR1 SGHRS, CDR2 YFSETQ. The CDR3 is CASRFGQGAVSYEQYF. DNA of the CDR3: TGCGCCAGCAGGTTTGGACAGGGGGCAGTCTCCTACGAGCAGTACTTC.

The rearrangement links TRBV9 to TRBJ1-2, with D possibly TRBD1 on 6 matching bases. The length of the CDR3 is 15 residues. CDR1 is SGDLS and CDR2 is YYNGEE in the germline V gene. The germline V and J ends were trimmed by 0 bases and 0 bases, with 9 bases remaining between them. The CDR3 DNA sequence: TGTGCCAGCAGCGTAGAGACAGGAACTAACTATGGCTACACCTTC. Residues: CASSVETGTNYGYTF.